This is a list of T cell receptor beta chains from one sample in a study of cytomegalovirus exposure and HLA in healthy donors. Measured with immunoSEQ multiplex PCR; TCRdb has only the in-frame clones, and not every one. The profile covers 70,000 to 95,000 clones, with approximately 56% appearing a single time and about 5% taken by the ten largest. The source material was PBMCs. These TCRs come from a woman under 40 in good health and CMV-seropositive. CDR3s include the opening cysteine and the closing phenylalanine or tryptophan. D genes are given only for firm matches. Size is omitted from some rows. Given values are once, few, many or a class for expanded clones.

d_gene	v_gene	abundance	j_gene	len	CDR3aa	CDR3nt
TRBD1	TRBV2	-	TRBJ1-2	15	CASKPGQGAPYGYPF	TGTGCCAGCAAACCCGGACAGGGGGCACCATATGGCTACCCCTTC
-	TRBV7-8	-	TRBJ2-2	16	CASSHRKESPGGELFF	TGTGCCAGCAGCCATCGGAAAGAATCCCCAGGCGGGGAGCTGTTTTTT
-	TRBV7-3	-	TRBJ1-1	14	CASSLGAVNTEAFF	TGTGCCAGCAGCCTAGGCGCGGTGAACACTGAAGCTTTCTTT
-	TRBV13	few	TRBJ2-6	15	CASSLTGAGANVLTF	TGTGCCAGCAGCTTAACGGGAGCTGGGGCCAACGTCCTGACTTTC
-	TRBV7-9	few	TRBJ2-7	15	CASSLMGNLGHEQYF	TGTGCCAGCAGCTTAATGGGCAATCTTGGCCACGAGCAGTACTTC
TRBD2	TRBV19	-	TRBJ2-6	17	CASNQLAGSSGANVLTF	TGTGCCAGTAACCAACTAGCGGGGAGCTCTGGGGCCAACGTCCTGACTTTC
TRBD2	TRBV4-3	few	TRBJ2-3	17	CASSQRVSGGGTDTQYF	TGCGCCAGCAGCCAAAGAGTGAGCGGGGGAGGCACAGATACGCAGTATTTT
TRBD1	TRBV5-1	once	TRBJ2-4	20	CASSPGGQGAPFLAKNIQYF	TGCGCCAGCAGCCCCGGAGGGCAGGGGGCCCCCTTTCTAGCCAAAAACATTCAGTACTTC
-	TRBV19	-	TRBJ2-3	14	CASSNRGGTDTQYF	TGTGCCAGTAGTAACCGGGGAGGCACAGATACGCAGTATTTT
TRBD1	TRBV6-6	-	TRBJ1-1	16	CASSLPRQGGSTEAFF	TGTGCCAGCAGCCTCCCCCGACAGGGAGGAAGCACTGAAGCTTTCTTT
-	TRBV28	-	TRBJ1-1	13	CASSPDTNTEAFF	TGTGCCAGCAGTCCGGACACGAACACTGAAGCTTTCTTT
-	TRBV18	once	TRBJ1-5	17	CASSPLAGVNSNQPQHF	TGTGCCAGCTCACCACTGGCAGGGGTCAATAGCAATCAGCCCCAGCATTTT
-	TRBV5-4	once	TRBJ1-2	14	CASRRAGIGYGYTF	TGTGCCAGCAGGCGAGCCGGGATCGGCTATGGCTACACCTTC
-	TRBV12-5	few	TRBJ1-6	16	CASGLIQSSYNSPLHF	TGTGCTAGTGGTTTGATACAGAGCTCCTATAATTCACCCCTCCACTTT
TRBD2	TRBV7-2	few	TRBJ2-5	14	CASRGLAGVETQYF	TGTGCCAGCAGGGGACTAGCGGGGGTAGAGACCCAGTACTTC
-	TRBV5-1	few	TRBJ1-5	16	CASSLDGDIVSQPQHF	TGCGCCAGCAGCTTGGACGGGGATATCGTGTCTCAGCCCCAGCATTTT
-	TRBV7-2	-	TRBJ2-1	16	CASSLAAGLTYNEQFF	TGTGCCAGCAGCTTAGCGGCGGGGCTGACCTACAATGAGCAGTTCTTC
-	TRBV29-1	-	TRBJ1-1	14	CSVEQDEGNTEAFF	TGCAGCGTTGAACAGGACGAGGGGAACACTGAAGCTTTCTTT
TRBD2	TRBV19	few	TRBJ2-3	16	CASSIGLAGGVDTQYF	TGTGCCAGTAGTATAGGTCTAGCGGGCGGTGTAGATACGCAGTATTTT
TRBD2	TRBV18	-	TRBJ2-1	15	CASSPGLAALQEQFF	TGTGCCAGCTCACCGGGACTAGCGGCCCTTCAGGAGCAGTTCTTC
-	TRBV5-5	-	TRBJ1-1	13	CASSLGVNTEAFF	TGTGCCAGCAGCTTAGGGGTGAACACTGAAGCTTTCTTT
-	TRBV28	-	TRBJ1-1	14	CASSWTPMNTEAFF	TGTGCCAGCTCTTGGACACCCATGAACACTGAAGCTTTCTTT
-	TRBV18	-	TRBJ2-5	12	CASSPVQGGFNF	TGTGCCAGCTCACCGGTACAGGGTGGTTTTAACTTC
TRBD2	TRBV5-8	few	TRBJ2-5	16	CASSLMSGGGSETQYF	TGTGCCAGCAGCTTGATGAGCGGGGGGGGCAGTGAGACCCAGTACTTC
-	TRBV5-8	-	TRBJ1-2	15	CASSFPRAGNYGYTF	TGTGCCAGCAGCTTCCCGCGGGCGGGGAACTATGGCTACACCTTC
TRBD2	TRBV28	-	TRBJ2-1	16	CASRWGLAGGHGEQFF	TGTGCCAGCAGGTGGGGACTAGCGGGGGGGCATGGGGAGCAGTTCTTC
-	TRBV6-5	few	TRBJ2-4	15	CASSYGGVTKNIQYF	TGTGCCAGCAGTTACGGAGGGGTAACCAAAAACATTCAGTACTTC
TRBD1	TRBV10-3	-	TRBJ2-7	15	CAIKGSGGSSYEQYF	TGTGCCATCAAGGGTTCAGGGGGTAGTTCCTACGAGCAGTACTTC
-	TRBV2	-	TRBJ2-7	14	CASMLLRESYEQYF	TGTGCCAGCATGCTCCTGAGGGAATCCTACGAGCAGTACTTC
-	TRBV5-5	few	TRBJ1-4	14	CASSLGLLEEKLFF	TGTGCCAGCAGCTTGGGACTACTGGAGGAAAAACTGTTTTTT
-	TRBV2	-	TRBJ1-2	13	CASSDRGYYGYTF	TGTGCCAGCAGTGACAGGGGCTACTATGGCTACACCTTC
-	TRBV15	-	TRBJ2-1	12	CATRRDFDEQFF	TGTGCCACCAGAAGAGATTTCGATGAGCAGTTCTTC
-	TRBV6-6	-	TRBJ2-2	14	CASTSLGVTGELFF	TGTGCCAGCACTTCTCTGGGAGTAACCGGGGAGCTGTTTTTT
TRBD1	TRBV9	once	TRBJ1-1	14	CASSPTGVNTEAFF	TGTGCCAGCAGCCCCACAGGGGTGAACACTGAAGCTTTCTTT
-	TRBV6-1	-	TRBJ2-1	13	CASGSFGVNEQFF	TGTGCCAGCGGAAGTTTCGGGGTCAATGAGCAGTTCTTC
-	TRBV28	-	TRBJ2-7	14	CATLAWTATYEQYF	TGTGCCACCTTGGCCTGGACAGCGACCTACGAGCAGTACTTC
TRBD1	TRBV7-8	few	TRBJ1-5	15	CASSLEQGWNQPQHF	TGTGCCAGCAGCTTAGAACAGGGGTGGAATCAGCCCCAGCATTTT
-	TRBV19	-	TRBJ2-2	16	CASSIQYGRGTGELFF	TGTGCCAGTAGTATCCAGTATGGCAGGGGAACCGGGGAGCTGTTTTTT
-	TRBV7-9	-	TRBJ1-2	13	CASSSTIVGGYTF	TGTGCCAGCAGCTCTACGATCGTCGGTGGCTACACCTTC
TRBD1	TRBV2	-	TRBJ1-5	15	CASSWGQRLNQPQHF	TGTGCCAGCAGTTGGGGACAGCGACTAAATCAGCCCCAGCATTTT
TRBD1	TRBV27	few	TRBJ1-1	17	CASSLRPDRGRRAEAFF	TGTGCCAGCAGTTTACGGCCCGACAGGGGAAGGCGGGCTGAAGCTTTCTTT
-	TRBV6-5	-	TRBJ1-1	13	CATHFPGNTEAFF	TGTGCCACCCACTTTCCGGGGAACACTGAAGCTTTCTTT
-	TRBV18	-	TRBJ1-4	16	CASSPSPGGGVEKLFF	TGTGCCAGCTCACCATCTCCGGGGGGCGGCGTTGAAAAACTGTTTTTT
-	TRBV18	-	TRBJ2-2	14	CASSPTSNTGELFF	TGTGCCAGCTCACCAACTAGTAACACCGGGGAGCTGTTTTTT
-	TRBV7-6	-	TRBJ1-5	15	CASSLGAGGNQPQHF	TGTGCCAGCAGCTTAGGCGCGGGTGGCAATCAGCCCCAGCATTTT
TRBD1	TRBV6-5	few	TRBJ1-3	14	CASTTGQGGYTIYF	TGTGCCAGCACCACCGGACAGGGGGGCTACACCATATATTTT
-	TRBV7-9	-	TRBJ1-6	16	CASSLGMGFYNSPLHF	TGTGCCAGCAGCTTAGGAATGGGCTTCTATAATTCACCCCTCCACTTT
TRBD1	TRBV5-1	-	TRBJ2-3	15	CASSIGQGFRNTQYF	TGCGCCAGCAGCATAGGACAGGGATTCAGGAATACGCAGTATTTT
-	TRBV9	-	TRBJ1-1	15	CASSVVTGGYTEAFF	TGTGCCAGCAGCGTAGTGACGGGGGGATACACTGAAGCTTTCTTT
TRBD1	TRBV15	few	TRBJ2-1	15	CATSMGTGTYNEQFF	TGTGCCACCAGCATGGGGACAGGGACCTACAATGAGCAGTTCTTC
TRBD2	TRBV14	-	TRBJ2-4	16	CASSQARGGPKNIQYF	TGTGCCAGCAGCCAAGCGCGGGGGGGACCCAAAAACATTCAGTACTTC
-	TRBV27	-	TRBJ2-3	14	CASSRGAYTDTQYF	TGTGCCAGCAGTCGGGGGGCCTACACAGATACGCAGTATTTT
TRBD1	TRBV4-2	-	TRBJ1-2	17	CASSPHPGQGVNYGYTF	TGTGCCAGCAGCCCACACCCGGGACAGGGCGTCAACTATGGCTACACCTTC
-	TRBV5-1	-	TRBJ1-1	14	CASSLEGELAEAFF	TGCGCCAGCAGCTTGGAGGGGGAACTGGCTGAAGCTTTCTTT
-	TRBV2	few	TRBJ1-5	15	CASRDATGANQPQHF	TGTGCCAGCAGGGATGCGACAGGAGCTAATCAGCCCCAGCATTTT